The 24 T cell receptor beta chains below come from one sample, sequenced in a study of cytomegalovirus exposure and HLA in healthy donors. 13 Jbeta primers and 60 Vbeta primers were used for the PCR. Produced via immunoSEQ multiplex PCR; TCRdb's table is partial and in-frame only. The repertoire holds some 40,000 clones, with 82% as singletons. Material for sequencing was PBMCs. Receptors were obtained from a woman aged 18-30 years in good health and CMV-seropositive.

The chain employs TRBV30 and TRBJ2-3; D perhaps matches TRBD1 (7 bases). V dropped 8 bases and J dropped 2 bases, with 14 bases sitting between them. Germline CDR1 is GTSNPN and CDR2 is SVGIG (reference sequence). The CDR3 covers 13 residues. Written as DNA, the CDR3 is TGTGCCCGCAGGGGGGCACCCACAGATACGCAGTATTTT. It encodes CARRGAPTDTQYF.

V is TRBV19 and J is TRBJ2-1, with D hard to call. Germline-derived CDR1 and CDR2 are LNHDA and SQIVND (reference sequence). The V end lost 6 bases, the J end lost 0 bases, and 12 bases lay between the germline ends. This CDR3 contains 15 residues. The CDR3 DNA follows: TGTGCCAGTAGCACCGCAGCGCGCTCCTACAATGAGCAGTTCTTC. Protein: CASSTAARSYNEQFF. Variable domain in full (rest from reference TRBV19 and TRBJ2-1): DGGITQSPKYLFRKEGQNVTLSCEQNLNHDAMYWYRQDPGQGLRLIYYSQIVNDFQKGDIAEGYSVSREKKESFPLTVTSAQKNPTAFYLCASSTAARSYNEQFFGPGTRLTVL.

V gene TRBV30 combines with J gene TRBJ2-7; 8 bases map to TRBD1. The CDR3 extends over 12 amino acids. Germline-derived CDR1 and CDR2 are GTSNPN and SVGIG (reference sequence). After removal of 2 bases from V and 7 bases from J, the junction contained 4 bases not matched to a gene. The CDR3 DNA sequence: TGTGCCTGGAGTAACGGACAGGGTGAGCAGTACTTC. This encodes CAWSNGQGEQYF. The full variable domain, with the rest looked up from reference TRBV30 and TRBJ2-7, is SQTIHQWPATLVQPVGSPLSLECTVEGTSNPNLYWYRQAAGRGLQLLFYSVGIGQISSEVPQNLSASRPQDRQFILSSKKLLLSDSGFYLCAWSNGQGEQYFGPGTRLTVT.

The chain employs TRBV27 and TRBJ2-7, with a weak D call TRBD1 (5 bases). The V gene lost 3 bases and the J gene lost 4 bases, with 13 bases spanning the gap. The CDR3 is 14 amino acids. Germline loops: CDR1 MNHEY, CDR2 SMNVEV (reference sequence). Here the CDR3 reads CASSLTQGGYEQYF. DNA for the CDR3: TGTGCCAGCAGTTTGACTCAGGGCGGTTACGAGCAGTACTTC.

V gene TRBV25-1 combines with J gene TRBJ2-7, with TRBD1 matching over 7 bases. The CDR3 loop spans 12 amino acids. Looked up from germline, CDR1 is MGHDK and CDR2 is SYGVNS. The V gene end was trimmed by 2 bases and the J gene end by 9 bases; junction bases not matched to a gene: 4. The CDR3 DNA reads TGTGCCAGCAGTGAACCCCGACAGGGGCAGTACTTC. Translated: CASSEPRQGQYF.

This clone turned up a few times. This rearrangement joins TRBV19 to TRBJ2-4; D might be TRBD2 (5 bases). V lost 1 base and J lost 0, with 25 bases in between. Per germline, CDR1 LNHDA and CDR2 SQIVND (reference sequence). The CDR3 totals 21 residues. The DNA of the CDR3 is TGTGCCAGTAGTATAGGTACGGCGCCTCGTTTACCGGACTTAGCCAAAAACATTCAGTACTTC. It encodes CASSIGTAPRLPDLAKNIQYF.

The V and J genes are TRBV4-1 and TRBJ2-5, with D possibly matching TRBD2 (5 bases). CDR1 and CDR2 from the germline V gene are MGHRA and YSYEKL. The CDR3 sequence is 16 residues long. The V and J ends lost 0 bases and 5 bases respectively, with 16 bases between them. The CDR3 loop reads CASSQEFRGRSETQYF. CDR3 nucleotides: TGCGCCAGCAGCCAAGAGTTTAGAGGGAGAAGTGAGACCCAGTACTTC.

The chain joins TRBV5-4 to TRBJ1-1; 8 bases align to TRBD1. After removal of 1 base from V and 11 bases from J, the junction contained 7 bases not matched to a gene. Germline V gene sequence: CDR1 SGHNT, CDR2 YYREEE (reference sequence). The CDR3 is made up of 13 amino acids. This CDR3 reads CASSLRADRDAFF. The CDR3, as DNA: TGTGCCAGCAGCTTGAGGGCGGACAGGGACGCTTTCTTT.

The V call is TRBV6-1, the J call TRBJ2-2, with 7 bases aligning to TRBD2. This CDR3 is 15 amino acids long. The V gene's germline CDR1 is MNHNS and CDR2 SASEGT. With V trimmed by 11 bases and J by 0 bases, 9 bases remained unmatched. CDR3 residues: CAGERLAPNTGELFF. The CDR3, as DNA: TGTGCCGGCGAAAGACTAGCACCGAACACCGGGGAGCTGTTTTTT.

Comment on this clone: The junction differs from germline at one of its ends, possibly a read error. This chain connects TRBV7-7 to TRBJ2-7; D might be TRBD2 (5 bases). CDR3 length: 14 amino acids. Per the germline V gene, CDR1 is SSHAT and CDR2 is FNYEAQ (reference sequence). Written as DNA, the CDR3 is TGTGCTAGCAGCTTAGCGCGAGGCCCCTACGAGCAGTACTTC. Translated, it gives CASSLARGPYEQYF. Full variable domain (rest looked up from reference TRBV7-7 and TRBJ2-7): GAGVSQSPRYKVTKRGQDVTLRCDPISSHATLYWYQQALGQGPEFLTYFNYEAQPDKSGLPSDRFSAERPEGSISTLTIQRTEQRDSAMYRCASSLARGPYEQYFGPGTRLTVT.

In DNA, the CDR3 is TGTGCCAGCAGCGAGGAGGCGGGGTACTCCTACGAGCAGTACTTC. Translating it yields CASSEEAGYSYEQYF. The chain employs TRBV7-8 and TRBJ2-7; weak D call: TRBD2 (6 bases). The CDR3 consists of 15 residues. CDR1 and CDR2 from the germline V gene are SGHVS and FQNEAQ. V lost 5 bases and J 0 bases, leaving 14 bases between the germline ends. Complete variable domain (other parts from reference TRBV7-8 and TRBJ2-7): GAGVSQSPRYKVAKRGQDVALRCDPISGHVSLFWYQQALGQGPEFLTYFQNEAQLDKSGLPSDRFFAERPEGSVSTLKIQRTQQEDSAVYLCASSEEAGYSYEQYFGPGTRLTVT.

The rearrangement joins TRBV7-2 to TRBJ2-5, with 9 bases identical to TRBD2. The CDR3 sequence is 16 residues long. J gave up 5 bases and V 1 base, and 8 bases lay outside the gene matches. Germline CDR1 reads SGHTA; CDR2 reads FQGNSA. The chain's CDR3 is CASSLGLRGGQETQYF. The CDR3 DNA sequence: TGTGCCAGCAGCTTAGGTCTGCGGGGGGGCCAGGAGACCCAGTACTTC.

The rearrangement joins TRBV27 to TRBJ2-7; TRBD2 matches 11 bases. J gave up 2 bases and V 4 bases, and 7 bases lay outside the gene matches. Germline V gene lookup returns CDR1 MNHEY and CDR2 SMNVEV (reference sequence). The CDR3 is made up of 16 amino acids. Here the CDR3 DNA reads TGTGCCAGCAGTTCCGGGACTAGCGGAAGGACCTACGAGCAGTACTTC. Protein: CASSSGTSGRTYEQYF.

The DNA of the CDR3 is TGCGCCAGCAGCCCCCAAGTAGGGCAGGGGGAGACCCAGTACTTC. The encoded protein is CASSPQVGQGETQYF. The chain has TRBV5-1 and TRBJ2-5; perhaps TRBD1 as D (6 bases). Trimming left V 4 bases short and J 5 bases short, with 18 bases between. CDR1 SGHRS and CDR2 YFSETQ come from the germline V gene. The CDR3 is made up of 15 amino acids.

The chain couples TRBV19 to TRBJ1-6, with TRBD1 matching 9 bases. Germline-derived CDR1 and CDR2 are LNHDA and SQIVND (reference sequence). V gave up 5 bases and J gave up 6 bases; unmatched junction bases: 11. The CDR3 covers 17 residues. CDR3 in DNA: TGTGCCAGTAGTTTCTATCCTCCGGGACAGGGTAATTCACCCCTCCACTTT. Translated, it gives CASSFYPPGQGNSPLHF.

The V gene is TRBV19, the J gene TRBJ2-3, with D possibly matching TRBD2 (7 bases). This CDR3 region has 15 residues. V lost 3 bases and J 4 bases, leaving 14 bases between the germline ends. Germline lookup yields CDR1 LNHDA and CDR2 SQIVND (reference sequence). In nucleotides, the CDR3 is TGTGCCAGTAGTATCCGTCGGGGGGCCCCAGATACGCAGTATTTT. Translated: CASSIRRGAPDTQYF.

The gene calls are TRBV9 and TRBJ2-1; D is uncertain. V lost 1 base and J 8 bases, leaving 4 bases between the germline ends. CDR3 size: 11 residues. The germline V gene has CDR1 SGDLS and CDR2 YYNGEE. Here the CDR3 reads CASSVRDEQFF. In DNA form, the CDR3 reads TGTGCCAGCAGCGTACGGGATGAGCAGTTCTTC.

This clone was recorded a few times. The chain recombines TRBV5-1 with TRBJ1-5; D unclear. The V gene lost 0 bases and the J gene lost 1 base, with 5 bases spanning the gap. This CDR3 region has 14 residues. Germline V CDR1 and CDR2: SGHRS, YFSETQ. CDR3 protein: CASSLGVSNQPQHF. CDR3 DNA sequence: TGCGCCAGCAGCTTGGGAGTGAGCAATCAGCCCCAGCATTTT.

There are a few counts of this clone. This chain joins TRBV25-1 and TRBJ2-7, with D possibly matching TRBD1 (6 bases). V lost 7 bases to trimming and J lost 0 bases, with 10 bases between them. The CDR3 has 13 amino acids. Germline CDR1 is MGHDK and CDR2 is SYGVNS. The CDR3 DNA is TGTGCCAGCACAAGACAGGACTCCTACGAGCAGTACTTC. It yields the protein CASTRQDSYEQYF.

The CDR3 bases are TGTGCCAGCAGTCCTACTAGCGGGGGAGTCACAGATACGCAGTATTTT. It codes for CASSPTSGGVTDTQYF. The gene calls are TRBV7-2 and TRBJ2-3; TRBD2 matches 11 bases. J lost 2 bases, V lost 6 bases, and 7 bases had no gene match. Germline values: CDR1 SGHTA, CDR2 FQGNSA. The CDR3 contains 16 residues.

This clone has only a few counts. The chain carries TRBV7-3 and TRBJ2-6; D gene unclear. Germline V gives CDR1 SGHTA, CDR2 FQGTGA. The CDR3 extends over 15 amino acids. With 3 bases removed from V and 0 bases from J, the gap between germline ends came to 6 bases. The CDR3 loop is CASSLQISGANVLTF. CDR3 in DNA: TGTGCCAGCAGCTTGCAGATCTCTGGGGCCAACGTCCTGACTTTC.

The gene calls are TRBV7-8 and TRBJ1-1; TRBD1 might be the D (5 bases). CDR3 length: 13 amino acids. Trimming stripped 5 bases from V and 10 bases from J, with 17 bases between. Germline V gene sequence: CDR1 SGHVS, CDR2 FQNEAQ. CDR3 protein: CASSPLPPGGAFF. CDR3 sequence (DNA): TGTGCCAGCAGCCCACTCCCGCCGGGGGGAGCTTTCTTT.

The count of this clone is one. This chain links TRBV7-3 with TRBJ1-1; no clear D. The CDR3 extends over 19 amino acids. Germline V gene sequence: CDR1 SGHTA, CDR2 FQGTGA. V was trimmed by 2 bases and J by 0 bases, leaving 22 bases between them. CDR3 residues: CASSLFGLGPRAVNTEAFF. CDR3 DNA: TGTGCCAGCAGCTTATTTGGCCTAGGACCGAGGGCCGTGAACACTGAAGCTTTCTTT.

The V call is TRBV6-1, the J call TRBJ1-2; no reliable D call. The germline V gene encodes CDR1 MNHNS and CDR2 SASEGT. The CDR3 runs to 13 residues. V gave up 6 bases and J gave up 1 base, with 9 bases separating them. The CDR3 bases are TGTGCCAGCAGAGCCCCCGATAACTATGGCTACACCTTC. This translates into CASRAPDNYGYTF.